The present TCR beta chain was sequenced within a study of OX40 agonist ivuxolimab in advanced cancers. Study-level background: Dose-escalation subjects each had hepatocellular carcinoma, melanoma, renal cell or head and neck cancer.

Profiled with immunoSEQ multiplex PCR; TCRdb holds only in-frame clones, not every one. The sample has 55,000 to 75,000 clones, more than 85% seen once. Germline CDR1 SNHLY, CDR2 FYNNEI. V lost 6 bases to trimming and J lost 4 bases; unmatched junction nucleotides: 3. The CDR3 extends over 14 amino acids. Points from the study as a whole: Within 6 weeks, CD4+ and CD8+ blood T cells expanded clonally at 0.1 to 3.0 mg/kg. Among the lowest peripheral clonal expansion occurred in 0.1-3.0 mg/kg partial responders. CD8+ T cells showed, on average, more clonal expansion than CD4+ cells.

Of note for this clone: The antigen remains undetermined.

This chain uses TRBV2 with TRBJ2-1; 10 nucleotides align to TRBD1. The starting material was CD4+ or CD8+ T cells sorted from blood, obtained in a trial of the OX40 agonist ivuxolimab. The source is an adult with an advanced solid tumor such as melanoma, head and neck, liver or kidney cancer. CDR3 in DNA: TGTGCCAGCAGCGAGGACAGGGGGTACAATGAGCAGTTCTTC. Translation: CASSEDRGYNEQFF. Complete variable domain (other parts from reference TRBV2 and TRBJ2-1): EPEVTQTPSHQVTQMGQEVILRCVPISNHLYFYWYRQILGQKVEFLVSFYNNEISEKSEIFDDQFSVERPDGSNFTLKIRSTKLEDSAMYFCASSEDRGYNEQFFGPGTRLTVL.